The present T cell receptor (beta chain) was sequenced within a study of blood T cell repertoires in COVID-19. Across the whole study: Whether acute or convalescent, the COVID-19 samples came from the United States, Italy and Spain. T cells, B-cell-depleted T cells, or PBMCs provided the cDNA or gDNA that served as material.

Enrolment of Seattle patients took place during active infection, and they were followed longitudinally. As handled by the study authors: Reference gene primer amplification yielded estimated nucleated cell counts. TCRdb's copy holds only in-frame clones and misses some; the assay was immunoSEQ multiplex PCR. Clone size and the V and J calls come from that table; the DNA yielded D and trimming. The sample yields under 200,000 clones, around 87% seen once. CDR3 size: 12 residues. V dropped 6 bases and J dropped 7; count of bases not matched to a gene: 1. Germline loops: CDR1 SNHLY, CDR2 FYNNEI. The clonotype originates from a man between 60 and 75 years old with COVID-19, enrolled during active disease. The sample comprised peripheral blood. V is TRBV2 and J is TRBJ1-4; TRBD1 aligns across 8 bases. The CDR3 DNA reads TGTGCCAGCAGCGACAGGGGTGAAAAACTGTTTTTT. This codes for CASSDRGEKLFF.